The present T cell receptor beta chain was sequenced within a study of blood T cell repertoires in COVID-19. At the level of the study: Acute and convalescent COVID-19 specimens originated in the United States, Italy and Spain. PBMCs, B-cell-depleted T cells, or T cells were the source of the cDNA or gDNA that made up the material.

The CDR3 totals 17 residues. Trimming removed 4 bases from V and 2 bases from J; junction bases left unmatched: 7. The germline CDR1 and CDR2 sequences are SGDLS and YYNGEE. Per the original methods: The assay estimated nucleated cells by amplifying reference gene primers. The method was immunoSEQ multiplex PCR; TCRdb's version includes in-frame clones alone and lacks a portion of them. That table furnishes V, J and clone size, whereas the DNA furnished D and trimming. The table lists 21,000 or so clones, about four fifths of them singletons. This TCR was recovered from a human donor in a cohort sampled during active COVID-19. The sample comprised peripheral blood. The J gene is TRBJ2-3, the V gene TRBV9; TRBD2 agrees at 13 bases. CDR3 coding DNA: TGTGCCAGCAGCTCCCAGACTAGCGGGGGGACCACAGATACGCAGTATTTT. Amino acids: CASSSQTSGGTTDTQYF. Filled out from reference TRBV9 and TRBJ2-3, the complete variable domain reads DSGVTQTPKHLITATGQRVTLRCSPRSGDLSVYWYQQSLDQGLQFLIQYYNGEERAKGNILERFSAQQFPDLHSELNLSSLELGDSALYFCASSSQTSGGTTDTQYFGPGTRLTVL.